The 10 T cell receptor beta chains below all came from one sample that was sequenced in a study of T cell repertoires in aging, cancer and after chemotherapy. A mixed TRB-A/B primer pool amplified rearranged TRB by multiplex touch-down PCR. TCRdb re-analysed the multiplex PCR reads in MiXCR, keeping a single row per CDR3 protein. The sample contains approximately 3,500 distinct CDR3 sequences, under 50% of which appear only once. Amplification of TCR beta used genomic DNA extracted from peripheral blood. Sample: blood. These receptors originate from a human donor in good health.

The chain combines TRBV27 with TRBJ1-2, with 9 nucleotides matching TRBD1. Germline CDR1 and CDR2: MNHEY and SMNVEV (reference sequence). The CDR3 contains 16 residues. The junction had 9 bases not matched to a gene; V was cut back by 5 bases and J by 2 bases. DNA for the CDR3: TGTGCCAGCAGTGCAACCGCCGGGACAGGGAACTATGGCTACACCTTC. Residues: CASSATAGTGNYGYTF.

CDR3 amino acids: CASSIDRGSTEAFF. In nucleotides, the CDR3 is TGTGCCAGTAGTATAGATCGAGGAAGCACCGAAGCTTTCTTT. The chain employs TRBV19 and TRBJ1-1, with D unclear. The germline CDR1 and CDR2 sequences are LNHDA and SQIVND (reference sequence). This CDR3 contains 14 residues. Trimming left V 0 bases short and J 8 bases short, with 13 bases between. The whole variable domain, remainder taken from reference TRBV19 and TRBJ1-1, is DGGITQSPKYLFRKEGQNVTLSCEQNLNHDAMYWYRQDPGQGLRLIYYSQIVNDFQKGDIAEGYSVSREKKESFPLTVTSAQKNPTAFYLCASSIDRGSTEAFFGQGTRLTVV.

The chain joins TRBV10-3 to TRBJ2-1; 7 nucleotides line up with TRBD1. J gave up 3 bases and V 2 bases, and 4 bases lay outside the gene matches. The length of the CDR3 is 15 residues. In germline, CDR1 is ENHRY, CDR2 SYGVKD. DNA of the CDR3: TGTGCCATCAGTGAGCAGACAGGGAACTACAATGAGCAGTTCTTC. Protein sequence: CAISEQTGNYNEQFF.

The chain joins TRBV7-6 to TRBJ2-1; no reliable D call. The CDR3 sequence is 11 residues long. The V end was cut by 3 bases, the J end by 9 bases, with 6 bases between. Germline CDR1 is SGHVS and CDR2 is FNYEAQ. The CDR3 spells CASSFATEQFF. CDR3 in DNA: TGTGCCAGCAGCTTTGCTACTGAGCAGTTCTTC.

In regard to this clonotype: An end of the junction does not agree with germline; a read error may underlie this. This rearrangement joins TRBV6-1 to TRBJ1-1; weak D call: TRBD1 (6 bases). The CDR3 is 15 residues long. Germline values: CDR1 MNHNS, CDR2 SASEGT. DNA for the CDR3: TGTGCCAGCAGTTATGGGGGCGGGGGTAACACTAAAGCTTTCTTT. Residues: CASSYGGGGNTKAFF.

This clonotype was detected only a few times. J is TRBJ2-5 and V is TRBV6-5; 7 positions match TRBD2. V was clipped by 5 bases and J by 2 bases; unmatched bases: 5. The CDR3 is 14 residues long. CDR1 and CDR2 from the germline V gene are MNHEY and SVGAGI. CDR3 region: CASSKEGGQETQYF. For the CDR3, the DNA is TGTGCCAGCAGTAAAGAGGGAGGGCAAGAGACCCAGTACTTC.

This clonotype is deemed medium-sized. The rearrangement uses TRBV29-1 and TRBJ1-2; TRBD1 matches at 7 bases. V lost 6 bases, J lost 4 bases, and 8 bases stayed unmatched. The CDR3 is 13 residues long. Germline CDR1 and CDR2: SQVTM and ANQGSEA. CDR3 protein: CSVVQGPTYGYTF. The CDR3 nucleotides read TGCAGCGTGGTACAGGGGCCCACCTATGGCTACACCTTC.

This clonotype has just a few counts. The rearrangement links TRBV6-4 to TRBJ2-2; possible D gene TRBD1, 6 bases. V shed 3 bases and J shed 2 bases, with 7 bases lying between them. This CDR3 contains 14 residues. Germline CDR1 is MRHNA and CDR2 is SNTAGT. DNA for the CDR3: TGTGCCAGCAGTGAACAGGGAAACACCGGGGAGCTGTTTTTT. Residues: CASSEQGNTGELFF.

This clonotype was detected only a few times. The rearrangement links TRBV5-6 to TRBJ1-2, with TRBD1 matching 7 bases. This CDR3 spans 14 amino acids. Germline CDR1 and CDR2: SGHDT and YYEEEE. Trimming at V came to 0 bases and at J to 3 bases, leaving 2 bases not matched to a gene. CDR3 sequence (DNA): TGTGCCAGCAGCTTGGGGGACAGTCACTATGGCTACACCTTC. The encoded protein is CASSLGDSHYGYTF.

This clonotype was recorded a few times. V and J are TRBV12-3 or TRBV12-4 and TRBJ2-2; 8 bases agree with TRBD1. Germline trimming cut 6 bases from V and 5 bases from J; bases unmatched to any gene: 8. The CDR3 loop spans 15 amino acids. For the CDR3, the DNA is TGTGCCAGCAGGACCCTCGGACAGGGAACCGGGGAGCTGTTTTTT. It translates to CASRTLGQGTGELFF.